This T cell receptor beta chain comes out of a study of T cells in Graves' hyperthyroidism and ophthalmopathy. Overall study results and limits: Before onset, by a median of around 6.1 months, the model predicted ophthalmopathy.

This clonotype turned up a few times. Antigen: not known. The authors took PBMCs from 8 to 10 ml fresh peripheral blood. The junction had 7 bases not matched to a gene; V was cut back by 2 bases and J by 7 bases. This CDR3 comprises 13 residues. CDR1 and CDR2 (germline): DFQATT, SNEGSKA (reference sequence). Authors of the study amplified TCR beta CDR3 regions from RNA transcripts. An initial round of RT-PCR targeting the TCR CDR3 relied on the HTBI primer set. MiXCR, run by TCRdb on the multiplex PCR reads, gives a single entry per CDR3 protein. The sample has approximately 570,000 distinct CDR3 sequences, 20% seen once; the top ten hold less than 55%.

What was sequenced was blood. The TCR comes from a man aged 40-49 years with Graves' ophthalmopathy. The chain joins TRBV20-1 to TRBJ1-1; 7 nucleotides match TRBD1. The CDR3 DNA reads as TGCAGTGCTAGATACGGGACAGCTTATGAAGCTTTCTTT. As protein: CSARYGTAYEAFF.